This record concerns one T cell receptor beta chain sequence. Original analysis: Counts of nucleated cells, estimated from reference gene primer amplification, were obtained. Only in-frame clones appear in the TCRdb table, and some are missing; sequencing was by immunoSEQ multiplex PCR. V and J calls and clone size come straight from that table; D and trimming were deduced from the DNA. The sample has about 34,000 clones, around nine tenths seen once; the top ten hold 14%. This entry belongs to a study of blood T cell repertoires in COVID-19. Study-level information: Sites in the United States, Italy and Spain provided acute and convalescent COVID-19 samples. Sources were T cells, B-cell-depleted T cells, or PBMCs; the material itself was cDNA or gDNA.

The CDR3 has 12 residues. Germline CDR1 reads MRHNA; CDR2 reads SNTAGT. V lost 3 bases, J lost 8 bases, and 10 bases lay in between. The receptor's source is a man aged 55 to 69 with active COVID-19. Sequencing was done on a sample of peripheral blood. This chain links TRBV6-4 with TRBJ1-2, with D perhaps TRBD1 (6 bases). CDR3 in DNA: TGTGCCAGCAGTGATGGGACACGGGGCTACACCTTC. As protein: CASSDGTRGYTF.